The 7 T cell receptor beta chains presented below share a single source sample, sequenced in a study of blood T cell repertoires in COVID-19. Sequenced by immunoSEQ multiplex PCR; TCRdb stores in-frame clones only, minus some. The profile covers a few hundred thousand clones, with almost 90% appearing a single time and approximately 2.9% taken by the ten largest. Sequenced input: peripheral blood. These TCRs come from a woman in her thirties with COVID-19, enrolled during active disease.

The chain is built from TRBV28 and TRBJ2-1; TRBD2 agrees at 13 bases. Germline assignment: CDR1 MDHEN and CDR2 SYDVKM. The CDR3 consists of 16 residues. The ends lost 8 bases at V and 0 bases at J; junction bases unmatched: 4. This CDR3 reads CASGTSGTGSYNEQFF. Written as DNA, the CDR3 is TGTGCCAGCGGGACTAGCGGGACTGGCTCCTACAATGAGCAGTTCTTC.

The rearrangement uses TRBV7-9 and TRBJ1-3; no definite D call. This CDR3 has 16 amino acids. Trimming removed 0 bases from V and 0 bases from J, with 9 bases in between. CDR1 is SEHNR and CDR2 is FQNEAQ in the germline V gene (reference sequence). This CDR3 reads CASSLAMGSSGNTIYF. The DNA for the CDR3 is TGTGCCAGCAGCTTAGCGATGGGGAGCTCTGGAAACACCATATATTTT.

The rearrangement joins TRBV19 to TRBJ1-2; TRBD1 agrees at 7 bases. The CDR3 is 13 amino acids. The junction had 4 bases not matched to a gene; V was cut back by 6 bases and J by 3 bases. Germline loops: CDR1 LNHDA, CDR2 SQIVND (reference sequence). CDR3: CASREDRDYGYTF. In DNA form, the CDR3 reads TGTGCCAGTAGGGAAGACAGGGACTATGGCTACACCTTC.

The gene calls are TRBV10-1 and TRBJ2-3; D possibly corresponds to TRBD1 (6 bases). Germline V gene lookup returns CDR1 WNHNN and CDR2 SYGVQD (reference sequence). The germline V and J ends were trimmed by 2 bases and 2 bases, with 17 bases remaining between them. CDR3 length: 17 residues. In DNA form, the CDR3 reads TGCGCCAGCAGTGAGCTGAGGGGGAGACCCGACACAGATACGCAGTATTTT. As protein: CASSELRGRPDTDTQYF.

This clone was observed a single time. The V and J genes are TRBV12-1 and TRBJ1-5. TRBV12-1 is a pseudogene. The length of the CDR3 is 15 residues. CDR3 nucleotides: TGTGCCAGCAGCTTTGTCCCGTATAGCAATCAGCCCCAGCATTTT. It specifies CASSFVPYSNQPQHF.

The CDR3 sequence is CASSSGDSSYNEQFF. The CDR3 coding sequence is TGTGCCAGCAGCTCCGGGGACAGCTCCTACAATGAGCAGTTCTTC. V and J are TRBV5-8 and TRBJ2-1; 7 bases map to TRBD1. J lost 0 bases, V lost 3 bases, and 3 bases had no gene match. The CDR3 has 15 amino acids. The V gene's germline CDR1 is SGHTS and CDR2 YDEGEE.

The chain joins TRBV19 to TRBJ2-1; 10 bases line up with TRBD2. The germline V gene encodes CDR1 LNHDA and CDR2 SQIVND (reference sequence). The CDR3 consists of 14 residues. Trimming removed 10 bases from V and 6 bases from J; junction bases left unmatched: 9. The CDR3 sequence is CATERLAGVNEQFF. The CDR3 region has the DNA TGTGCCACCGAAAGACTAGCGGGTGTCAATGAGCAGTTCTTC.